Below, 8 T cell receptor beta chains from the same sample are listed, as sequenced in a study of CD8 T cells in ankylosing spondylitis. TCRdb recomputed calls from the 5' RACE reads with MiXCR, one row per CDR3 protein. Of roughly 130,000 distinct CDR3 sequences listed, 7% to 10% were seen once; the top ten hold under 7.5%. Sequences were obtained from synovial fluid, either unsorted or a sorted T cell fraction (not recorded which). These receptors came from a male donor with ankylosing spondylitis.

This clonotype was counted only a few times. The rearrangement uses TRBV9 and TRBJ2-1; TRBD1 might be the D (6 bases). This CDR3 spans 16 amino acids. V lost 1 base, J lost 8 bases, and 19 bases lay in between. Germline CDR1 is SGDLS and CDR2 is YYNGEE. This CDR3 is CASSVQQGFLGDEQFF. The CDR3 DNA is TGTGCCAGCAGCGTACAACAGGGATTCTTAGGGGATGAGCAGTTCTTC. Variable domain in full (rest from reference TRBV9 and TRBJ2-1): DSGVTQTPKHLITATGQRVTLRCSPRSGDLSVYWYQQSLDQGLQFLIQYYNGEERAKGNILERFSAQQFPDLHSELNLSSLELGDSALYFCASSVQQGFLGDEQFFGPGTRLTVL.

This clonotype was observed at least ten times. The rearrangement links TRBV9 to TRBJ2-5; a weak D match, TRBD2 (6 bases). This CDR3 spans 17 amino acids. Looked up from germline, CDR1 is SGDLS and CDR2 is YYNGEE. Deletions cut 0 bases from V and 2 bases from J, with 17 bases between. The CDR3 protein is CASSVESAGWGQETQYF. The CDR3 nucleotides are TGTGCCAGCAGCGTAGAATCGGCGGGATGGGGACAAGAGACCCAGTACTTC.

This clonotype was seen a few times. V usage is TRBV6-5 and J usage is TRBJ1-1; D is uncertain. The CDR3 runs 15 residues. The germline V gene encodes CDR1 MNHEY and CDR2 SVGAGI. The ends were cut back, 1 base at V and 0 bases at J, with 9 bases in the middle. The CDR3 loop reads CASSYFTDLNTEAFF. The DNA of the CDR3 is TGTGCCAGCAGTTACTTTACAGACCTGAACACTGAAGCTTTCTTT.

This clonotype was picked up many times. V gene TRBV10-3 combines with J gene TRBJ2-3; 10 bases align to TRBD2. Germline loops: CDR1 ENHRY, CDR2 SYGVKD. The CDR3 has 14 amino acids. V shed 5 bases, J shed 2 bases, and the junction held 1 base outside the gene matches. In nucleotides, the CDR3 is TGTGCCATCAGTCTAGCGGGAGTCACAGATACGCAGTATTTT. Its translation is CAISLAGVTDTQYF.

Many counts were recorded for this clonotype. The junction departs from germline at one end; a sequencing error may be responsible. This sequence joins TRBV7-7 and TRBJ2-2, with D perhaps given as TRBD1 or TRBD2 (5 bases each). The CDR3 covers 15 residues. Germline V CDR1 and CDR2: SSHAT, FNYEAQ (reference sequence). CDR3 DNA sequence: TGTGCTAGCAGCTTACAGCTCAGGGAGACCGGGGAGCTGTTTTTT. Amino acid sequence: CASSLQLRETGELFF.

This clonotype has more than one count but fewer than ten. This rearrangement joins TRBV20-1 to TRBJ2-3; D gene uncertain. CDR1 is DFQATT and CDR2 is SNEGSKA in the germline V gene (reference sequence). This CDR3 comprises 14 residues. The V gene lost 1 base and the J gene lost 3 bases, with 11 bases spanning the gap. The CDR3 here is CSARAPTATDTQYF. The CDR3 bases are TGCAGTGCTAGAGCTCCGACTGCTACAGATACGCAGTATTTT.

This clonotype was detected ten times or more. This chain joins TRBV27 and TRBJ2-2; D unclear. CDR1 MNHEY and CDR2 SMNVEV come from the germline V gene (reference sequence). V was cut by 2 bases and J by 4 bases, with 8 bases left in between. The CDR3 sequence is 14 residues long. Here the CDR3 reads CASSLRITTGELFF. In nucleotides, the CDR3 is TGTGCCAGCAGTTTAAGAATAACCACCGGGGAGCTGTTTTTT.

This chain connects TRBV28 to TRBJ1-1, with 7 bases that match TRBD1. Germline-derived CDR1 and CDR2 are MDHEN and SYDVKM. V gave up 7 bases and J gave up 1 base; unmatched junction bases: 3. The CDR3 extends over 13 amino acids. DNA for the CDR3: TGTGCCAGCAAAGGGGGCGGGAACACTGAAGCTTTCTTT. As protein: CASKGGGNTEAFF.